These 28 T cell receptor beta chains were sequenced from one sample in a study of cytomegalovirus exposure and HLA in healthy donors. Both 60 Vbeta primers and 13 Jbeta primers went into the PCR. Sequenced by immunoSEQ multiplex PCR; TCRdb stores in-frame clones only, minus some. The sample shows about 120,000 clones, 55% to 75% of them seen only once. Material: PBMCs. The origin of the receptors is a woman in her thirties or forties in good health and CMV-seropositive.

In its sample, this clone was seen a few times. The J gene is TRBJ1-1, the V gene TRBV7-9; 9 bases are a match to TRBD1. Per the germline V gene, CDR1 is SEHNR and CDR2 is FQNEAQ (reference sequence). The CDR3 contains 15 residues. The V and J ends lost 2 bases and 6 bases, in that order; junction bases with no gene match: 7. Here the CDR3 DNA reads TGTGCCAGCAGCTTAATACAGGGGGCGCAGGCTGAAGCTTTCTTT. The encoded protein is CASSLIQGAQAEAFF.

The V call is TRBV5-4, the J call TRBJ1-1; 8 bases agree with TRBD1. The CDR3 runs 17 residues. Looked up from germline, CDR1 is SGHNT and CDR2 is YYREEE (reference sequence). V shed 1 base and J 0 bases; nucleotides not matched to a gene: 8. CDR3 amino acids: CASSLTGGVLMNTEAFF. The DNA of the CDR3 is TGTGCCAGCAGCTTGACAGGGGGTGTCCTCATGAACACTGAAGCTTTCTTT.

The chain combines TRBV7-3 with TRBJ1-2; TRBD1 is a possible D gene (5 bases). The CDR3 is made up of 15 amino acids. The V end was cut by 4 bases, the J end by 7 bases, with 19 bases between. CDR1 SGHTA and CDR2 FQGTGA come from the germline V gene. CDR3 residues: CASSSVSGGVAGYTF. The CDR3 DNA sequence: TGTGCCAGCAGCTCCGTGTCAGGAGGGGTGGCTGGCTACACCTTC. Full variable domain (missing parts from reference TRBV7-3 and TRBJ1-2): GAGVSQTPSNKVTEKGKYVELRCDPISGHTALYWYRQSLGQGPEFLIYFQGTGAADDSGLPNDRFFAVRPEGSVSTLKIQRTERGDSAVYLCASSSVSGGVAGYTFGSGTRLTVV.

This clone has only one observation. CDR3 region: CASSLLQGVAETQYF. DNA of the CDR3: TGTGCCAGCAGCTTACTACAGGGTGTGGCAGAGACCCAGTACTTC. The rearrangement links TRBV7-6 to TRBJ2-5, with D tentatively TRBD1 (6 bases). The CDR3 sequence is 15 residues long. Germline V gene data show CDR1 as SGHVS and CDR2 as FNYEAQ. The ends were cut back, 2 bases at V and 4 bases at J, with 14 bases in the middle.

The V and J genes are TRBV5-6 and TRBJ2-1; no clear D gene. Germline V gene sequence: CDR1 SGHDT, CDR2 YYEEEE. The V gene lost 4 bases and the J gene lost 8 bases, with 10 bases spanning the gap. The CDR3 extends over 12 amino acids. CDR3 in DNA: TGTGCCAGCAGCCTAAGTTTGCATGAGCAGTTCTTC. It codes for CASSLSLHEQFF.

CDR3 bases: TGTGCCATCAGTGTACTTTTGCTGACTAACACCTACGAGCAGTACTTC. Translation gives CAISVLLLTNTYEQYF. V usage is TRBV10-3 and J usage is TRBJ2-7, with TRBD2 as a possible D gene (5 bases). This CDR3 is 16 amino acids long. Trimming removed 4 bases from V and 2 bases from J, with 18 bases in between. Germline V gives CDR1 ENHRY, CDR2 SYGVKD.

The chain carries TRBV14 and TRBJ2-3, with 7 bases fitting TRBD2. The germline gives CDR1 SGHDN, CDR2 FVKESK. The CDR3 loop spans 17 amino acids. Losses at the gene ends were 2 bases for V and 4 bases for J; bases not matched to a gene: 12. Here the CDR3 DNA reads TGTGCCAGCAGCCAAACATGGGAGACTAGCTCCCCAGATACGCAGTATTTT. Protein sequence: CASSQTWETSSPDTQYF.

The rearrangement uses TRBV5-1 and TRBJ2-7; TRBD2 aligns across 7 bases. CDR3 length: 16 residues. V lost 1 base, J lost 2 bases, and 9 bases stayed unmatched. The germline V gene encodes CDR1 SGHRS and CDR2 YFSETQ. CDR3 nucleotide sequence: TGCGCCAGCAGCTTGAAGGCCGGGAGGAACCCCTACGAGCAGTACTTC. The encoded protein is CASSLKAGRNPYEQYF.

The chain uses TRBV9 and TRBJ1-2, with 7 bases matching TRBD1. The V gene end was trimmed by 4 bases and the J gene end by 0 bases; junction bases not matched to a gene: 6. Per germline, CDR1 SGDLS and CDR2 YYNGEE. This CDR3 contains 15 residues. The CDR3 here is CASSRGGQTNYGYTF. As DNA, the CDR3 is TGTGCCAGCAGCCGGGGGGGACAGACTAACTATGGCTACACCTTC. The full variable domain, with the rest looked up from reference TRBV9 and TRBJ1-2, is DSGVTQTPKHLITATGQRVTLRCSPRSGDLSVYWYQQSLDQGLQFLIQYYNGEERAKGNILERFSAQQFPDLHSELNLSSLELGDSALYFCASSRGGQTNYGYTFGSGTRLTVV.

This clone appeared once. V is TRBV29-1 and J is TRBJ1-1; D is unresolved. The germline gives CDR1 SQVTM, CDR2 ANQGSEA. The V end lost 1 base, the J end lost 1 base, and 4 bases lay between the germline ends. This CDR3 has 12 residues. The CDR3 loop is CSVEGENTEAFF. CDR3 in DNA: TGCAGCGTTGAAGGAGAGAACACTGAAGCTTTCTTT.

The V call is TRBV29-1, the J call TRBJ1-2; 7 bases match TRBD1. Germline-derived CDR1 and CDR2 are SQVTM and ANQGSEA. The CDR3 contains 14 residues. Germline trimming cut 1 base from V and 6 bases from J; bases unmatched to any gene: 8. The CDR3 coding sequence is TGCAGCGTTGAAGGGGGACAGCCCTGGGATGGCTACACCTTC. It translates to CSVEGGQPWDGYTF. The full variable domain, rest sourced from reference TRBV29-1 and TRBJ1-2, is SAVISQKPSRDICQRGTSLTIQCQVDSQVTMMFWYRQQPGQSLTLIATANQGSEATYESGFVIDKFPISRPNLTFSTLTVSNMSPEDSSIYLCSVEGGQPWDGYTFGSGTRLTVV.

The table lists this clone with a few counts. This chain connects TRBV4-1 to TRBJ1-1; 9 bases are shared with TRBD1. The CDR3 consists of 16 residues. Looked up from germline, CDR1 is MGHRA and CDR2 is YSYEKL. Unmatched junction bases numbered 7, after V lost 0 bases and J lost 5 bases. DNA of the CDR3: TGCGCCAGCAGCCAAGAACAGGGGGCCCGGCGGACTGAAGCTTTCTTT. Encoded protein: CASSQEQGARRTEAFF.

The gene calls are TRBV28 and TRBJ2-7, with D tentatively TRBD1 (5 bases). The CDR3 runs to 15 residues. Germline CDR1 reads MDHEN; CDR2 reads SYDVKM. V lost 5 bases and J 5 bases, leaving 19 bases between the germline ends. The CDR3 sequence: CASSTAGMTDHEQYF. DNA of the CDR3: TGTGCCAGCAGTACAGCAGGGATGACCGACCACGAGCAGTACTTC.

The chain employs TRBV30 and TRBJ1-2, with 7 nucleotides matching TRBD1. The CDR3 extends over 14 amino acids. Germline CDR1 is GTSNPN and CDR2 is SVGIG (reference sequence). V trimming: 3 bases; J trimming: 4 bases; junction bases outside the gene matches: 8. The CDR3 here is CAWRALQGTYGYTF. The CDR3 coding sequence is TGTGCCTGGAGGGCCCTACAGGGGACCTATGGCTACACCTTC.

This chain uses TRBV6-4 with TRBJ2-5, with D tentatively TRBD2 (5 bases). CDR1 is MRHNA and CDR2 is SNTAGT in the germline V gene. The CDR3 length is 15 residues. Trimming shortened V by 3 bases and J by 5 bases, and 16 bases separated the two germline ends. CDR3 residues: CASSEFAGTRETQYF. The CDR3 nucleotides are TGTGCCAGCAGTGAGTTTGCGGGTACTCGGGAGACCCAGTACTTC.

This chain uses TRBV28 with TRBJ2-7; TRBD1 matches at 7 bases. The germline V gene has CDR1 MDHEN and CDR2 SYDVKM. V lost 7 bases and J lost 3; bases outside the gene matches: 9. This CDR3 has 14 residues. CDR3 nucleotides: TGTGCCAGCAACAGACAGGGACATTTCTACGAGCAGTACTTC. This sequence encodes CASNRQGHFYEQYF.

The chain links TRBV15 to TRBJ1-5; a possible D gene is TRBD1 (5 bases). Germline CDR1 reads LNHNV; CDR2 reads YYDKDF (reference sequence). This CDR3 contains 15 residues. V gave up 6 bases and J gave up 6 bases, with 18 bases separating them. CDR3: CATSPIRGSTQPQHF. CDR3 in DNA: TGTGCCACCAGTCCCATCCGGGGGTCTACTCAGCCCCAGCATTTT.

This clone showed up just a few times. V gene TRBV4-3 combines with J gene TRBJ2-7; TRBD2 matches at 8 bases. CDR1 LGHNA and CDR2 YSLEER come from the germline V gene. There are 15 residues in the CDR3. The ends lost 3 bases at V and 7 bases at J; junction bases unmatched: 11. The CDR3 region is CASSQKAGAPREQYF. The CDR3 nucleotides are TGCGCCAGCAGCCAGAAAGCGGGAGCACCGCGAGAGCAGTACTTC.

This clone was observed a few times. This chain connects TRBV10-3 to TRBJ2-5, with a weak D call TRBD1 (7 bases). This CDR3 spans 15 amino acids. The germline V gene encodes CDR1 ENHRY and CDR2 SYGVKD. The V and J ends lost 2 bases and 4 bases respectively, with 14 bases between them. As DNA, the CDR3 is TGTGCCATCAGTGAGCCGGAGGGGGCCCCAGAGACCCAGTACTTC. Its translation is CAISEPEGAPETQYF.

The rearrangement uses TRBV30 and TRBJ2-7; TRBD1 might be the D (7 bases). V was trimmed by 1 base and J by 5 bases, leaving 12 bases between them. CDR3 length: 13 amino acids. Germline V gene lookup returns CDR1 GTSNPN and CDR2 SVGIG (reference sequence). The chain's CDR3 is CAWSAQGGHEQYF. Written as DNA, the CDR3 is TGTGCCTGGAGTGCCCAGGGGGGACACGAGCAGTACTTC.

The genes are TRBV29-1 and TRBJ2-1; 13 bases align to TRBD2. The germline gives CDR1 SQVTM, CDR2 ANQGSEA. The CDR3 is 14 amino acids. The J segment lost 4 bases and the V segment lost 5 bases, leaving 2 bases of the junction unmatched. CDR3 in DNA: TGCAGCGTTAGGACTAGCGGGAGTTACAATGAGCAGTTCTTC. Protein product: CSVRTSGSYNEQFF.

This clone was picked up a small number of times. CDR3 nucleotide sequence: TGCGCCAGCAGCTTGGGGGACAGCTACTACGAGCAGTACTTC. This sequence encodes CASSLGDSYYEQYF. The rearrangement uses TRBV5-1 and TRBJ2-7, with 7 bases that match TRBD1. CDR1 and CDR2 from the germline V gene are SGHRS and YFSETQ. This CDR3 has 14 amino acids. J lost 3 bases, V lost 0 bases, and 3 bases had no gene match.

J is TRBJ2-2 and V is TRBV11-3; 8 nucleotides line up with TRBD2. Trimming cost V 4 bases and J 10 bases; bases outside gene matches: 2. This CDR3 is 12 amino acids long. Germline V CDR1 and CDR2: SGHNT, YENEEA. The CDR3 coding sequence is TGTGCCAGCAGCTCGGGGGGGCCGGAGCTGTTTTTT. Amino acids: CASSSGGPELFF.

The chain combines TRBV21-1 with TRBJ1-5; the listed D gene, TRBD1, was not tested against the DNA. TRBV21-1 corresponds to a pseudogene. The CDR3 runs to 18 residues. The CDR3 sequence is CASSKVAESDRFNQPQHF. In DNA form, the CDR3 reads TGTGCCAGCAGCAAAGTGGCTGAGTCGGACAGGTTCAATCAGCCCCAGCATTTT.

V gene TRBV18 combines with J gene TRBJ1-4; D is possibly TRBD1 (6 bases). The CDR3 runs 16 residues. Between the trimmed V and J ends, which lost 6 bases and 3 bases, there was a span of 17 bases. Germline assignment: CDR1 KGHSH and CDR2 LQKENI. CDR3 amino acids: CASSYTGSAANEKLFF. Written as DNA, the CDR3 is TGTGCCAGCTCGTATACAGGGTCCGCAGCTAATGAAAAACTGTTTTTT. Filled out from reference TRBV18 and TRBJ1-4, the complete variable domain reads NAGVMQNPRHLVRRRGQEARLRCSPMKGHSHVYWYRQLPEEGLKFMVYLQKENIIDESGMPKERFSAEFPKEGPSILRIQQVVRGDSAAYFCASSYTGSAANEKLFFGSGTQLSVL.

The chain couples TRBV5-1 to TRBJ1-2, with a tentative D call TRBD1 (6 bases). Germline CDR1 and CDR2: SGHRS and YFSETQ. V dropped 4 bases and J dropped 0 bases, with 19 bases sitting between them. This CDR3 spans 17 amino acids. This CDR3 is CASSRTGTSIANYGYTF. In nucleotides, the CDR3 is TGCGCCAGCAGCCGCACCGGGACATCAATAGCTAACTATGGCTACACCTTC.

The chain uses TRBV6-5 and TRBJ2-7; 10 positions agree with TRBD2. Germline V gene data show CDR1 as MNHEY and CDR2 as SVGAGI. V shed 5 bases, J shed 7 bases, and the junction held 8 bases outside the gene matches. This CDR3 spans 14 amino acids. CDR3 loop: CASSHLLAGEEQYF. CDR3 DNA: TGTGCCAGCAGTCACTTGCTAGCGGGAGAAGAGCAGTACTTC.

This clone was counted only a few times. This chain uses TRBV12-5 with TRBJ2-7, with 7 bases that match TRBD2. The CDR3 contains 15 residues. The germline gives CDR1 LGHNT, CDR2 FRNRAP. J was trimmed by 2 bases and V by 3 bases; bases with no gene match: 7. The CDR3 sequence: CASGFVQAGTYEQYF. The CDR3 DNA follows: TGTGCTAGTGGTTTTGTGCAAGCGGGGACCTACGAGCAGTACTTC.